This record covers a single TCR beta chain. The specificity of this receptor is unknown. No per-base quality is available; no much larger clone lies one base away. Trimming takes 3 bases from V and 2 bases from J, and the germline ends sit 7 bases apart. Reading the germline V gene gives CDR1 SGHVS and CDR2 FQNEAQ. Its CDR3 holds 13 amino acids, cysteine through phenylalanine. CDR3 DNA is the only sequence kept; it has 39 bases, read in frame from the first base. The data originate from a study of cytomegalovirus exposure and HLA in healthy donors (TCRdb year 2017). Background for the entire study: According to an earlier analysis of a few hundred of the donors, 150 million to 200 million T cells yielded roughly 100 million unique TCR beta sequences and about 280 Gb of sequence data. Among around 400 genotyped donors of the cohort, an average of approximately 230,000 unique TCR beta nucleotide sequences were sequenced per donor, roughly a sixth of them non-productive. Rather than drawing on any new phenotypic data, the later analysis identified candidate immune exposures from TCR beta sequences and the way those sequences occurred across donors. Donor age, sex, ethnicity and CMV serostatus were collected together with the repertoire data. A later analysis re-analyzed previously published TCR beta repertoires from hundreds of donors and added high-resolution HLA genotyping to study TCR occurrence patterns. In a later genetic analysis, genome-wide SNP genotypes for about three fifths of the roughly 670 donors were used, and that subset was treated as a discovery cohort. Typing coverage varied by locus: about 629-630 donors for A, B, C, DRB1 and DQB1; roughly 500 for DQA1; around 570 for DPA1; around 450 for DPB1. An early release that covered some 630 HLA-typed donors contained 250 to 350 gigabases of sequencing data and tens of millions of unique TCR sequences. Besides the first cohort of roughly 660 subjects, a separate validation cohort made up of 120 different subjects was used. The study used immunosequencing to profile the T cell repertoires of several hundred subjects and linked those repertoires to cytomegalovirus serostatus. HLA typing included class I and class II loci at four-digit resolution. Among the approximately 400 genotyped donors, around 81% belonged to the genetic ancestry cluster associated with self-reported Caucasian donors. An earlier analysis of 587 of the donors used high-throughput TCR beta sequencing to judge whether each TCR beta V gene segment behaved as functional or pseudogenic. High-throughput TCR immunosequencing, statistical association of individual TCRs with disease status, and machine learning were combined to predict cytomegalovirus infection status. The study aimed to test whether cataloging public T cell receptors could reveal signatures of past pathogen exposure. Because of strong linkage in the cohort, roughly five DR-DQ haplotypes were treated as single units for association and clustering. Every discovery cohort repertoire had been produced on one sequencing platform.

What the work shows at the level of the full study, not this receptor alone: Correlated functional status among segregating V segments might be attributable to linkage disequilibrium, but an unknown experimental factor could not be ruled out. According to a later analysis, parvovirus B19, influenza, CMV and Epstein-Barr virus appeared linked to several top co-occurrence clusters. The authors suggested that the approach could potentially be extended to other disease states and immunological phenotypes. When HLA alleles, especially DR and DQ, strongly co-occurred, TCR associations were difficult to assign to individual alleles. In a later genetic analysis, a missense DCLRE1C variant was associated with V-gene and J-gene trimming of TCR beta chains, and the association was replicated in an independent cohort. Most CMV-associated TCR beta chains appeared to be HLA-restricted in a later analysis, and the HLA associations seemed to be driven largely by CMV exposure. A further reported finding was that TCR beta sequences accurately predicted the HLA-A and HLA-B alleles for most subjects in the first cohort. HLA typing was unavailable for some donors at each locus, so association tests used only the typed subset. The classifier was reported to diagnose cytomegalovirus status with high specificity and sensitivity in both the original and validation cohorts. For the cohort, immune exposure information was limited to CMV serostatus. The study gave a list of more than 150 TCR beta chains associated with cytomegalovirus. In a later analysis, HLA-associated TCR beta chains showed more clonal expansion and lower generation probabilities than non-associated chains that were equally common. The 87-base-pair reads could not distinguish some IMGT-functional V segments, including TRBV6-2 and TRBV6-3, so those segments were excluded. A cluster of highly shared sequence variants was judged likely to represent a technical artifact of the sequencing pipeline. A few of the identified cytomegalovirus-associated TCR beta chains were confirmed in vitro to be specific for cytomegalovirus antigens. A later analysis found that TCR association rates varied across HLA loci, with DRB1 alleles showing the most associated TCRs and HLA-C alleles the fewest. In an earlier analysis of about 540 of the donors, most TCR beta V segments were observed in productive rearrangements about 87% or about 30% of the time, broadly matching IMGT annotations. Roughly uniform sequencing depth across donors was assumed in presence/absence analyses, although this assumption may not hold. At a false discovery rate of 0.05, a later analysis linked under 20,000 TCR beta sequences to specific HLA alleles. A later genetic analysis reported fewer N-insertions in productive TCRs among donors in an Asian-associated ancestry cluster than the roughly 620-donor mean. In this cohort, only TCR beta chains were sequenced, and detectable features were limited by the absence of alpha or paired-chain data. Most TCR sequences were observed very rarely across donors, whereas some public TCRs were present in many individuals. The earlier analysis of nearly 600 of the donors excluded approximately 17 rarely observed V segments, including chromosome 9 orphons, because counts were too low.

The cohort was made up of 500 to 800 healthy bone marrow donors. At the time of sampling, every cohort member was nominally healthy, though immune exposures that went unrecorded were likely present. The donor was CMV seronegative and was included in the group of about 350 seronegative cohort members. Each donor provided a peripheral blood sample, and peripheral blood mononuclear cells were used for TCR beta sequencing. The Qiagen DNeasy Blood Extraction Kit was used to extract genomic DNA from the blood cell samples. Library preparation employed the immunoSEQ multiplex PCR assay. The multiplex PCR relied on a mix of 60 forward primers for TCR Vbeta segments and 13 reverse primers for TCR Jbeta segments. A multiplex PCR assay on genomic DNA amplified the CDR3 region of rearranged TCR beta genes. The Illumina HiSeq System was used to sequence the amplified TCR beta libraries as 87-base-pair reads. In the source study's methods: A later analysis tallied about 77 million unique TCR beta chains across the 640 or so repertoires, and approximately 12 million of those chains were shared by two or more donors. A nearest-neighbor algorithm error-corrected the raw reads and collapsed the reads into unique sequences, merging closely related sequences to remove PCR and sequencing errors. CDR3 sequences were aligned to IMGT reference sequences to assign V, D and J gene segments. For a sequence to be retained, a match of at least six nucleotides to both a V gene segment and a J gene segment was required. A rearrangement was called productive if the CDR3 had no stop codons and remained in frame with V and J, and every other rearrangement was called non-productive. CDR3 was defined by IMGT convention, running from the second conserved V-encoded cysteine to the conserved J-encoded phenylalanine. The earlier analysis of around 640 of the donors excluded sequences that lacked an unambiguous match to a single V gene segment. In an earlier analysis of 587 of the donors, V segments were called functional above 56.7% productive rearrangements and were called segregating when the between-donor standard deviation exceeded 5%. To diagnose cytomegalovirus status from the catalog of TCR beta chain sequences, a statistical classification framework was built. V and J gene assignment, in a later analysis, came from comparing TCR nucleotide sequences with IMGT/GENE-DB human TR gene sequences. A later analysis assigned CDR3 sequences and most-parsimonious VDJ recombination scenarios with the TCRdist pipeline. In a later analysis, every TCR beta chain was defined by the combination of its CDR3 amino acid sequence and its V-gene family, and reads without a unique V-gene family were dropped. A later analysis removed 550 to 650 highly shared, low-generation-probability nucleotide sequences to deal with suspected cross-contamination and a sequencing artifact. For each public chain, a later analysis derived a clonal expansion index from normalized ranks of inferred template counts within each repertoire. A later analysis computed generation probabilities with a VDJ recombination model fitted to out-of-frame rearrangements, and checked the results against IGoR. A later analysis scored TCR-TCR, TCR-HLA and TCR-CMV co-occurrence with hypergeometric tests, applying a repertoire-size bias correction to TCR pairs. To estimate false discovery rates, a later analysis permuted the HLA or CMV assignments 20 times. In a later analysis, co-occurring TCRs were grouped using DBSCAN, with TCRdist sequence similarity added in when clustering inside HLA-allele-positive subsets. For co-occurrence clustering, repertoires with fewer than 30,000 or more than 120,000 public chains were excluded, along with roughly five repertoires with anomalous nucleotide sharing. The table comes from immuneACCESS by way of TCRdb, which keeps in-frame sequences with V and J called. Part of the clones is missing from these tables; in studies checked, under half for an unresolved V gene and the rest for unknown reasons. V and J calls and clone size come straight from that table; D and trimming were deduced from the DNA. This sample gives about 85,000 clones in total; around four fifths of them show up just once. The ten top clones hold about 2.1% of the sample.

Source material: PBMCs. The chain is made from TRBV7-8 and TRBJ1-1; TRBD1 could be the D gene, as 5 bases match. The receptor was isolated from a boy aged 5-17 years in good health and CMV-seronegative. CDR3 loop: CASSFQGNTEAFF. The sequenced DNA: TGTGCCAGCAGCTTCCAGGGAAACACTGAAGCTTTCTTT.